These 26 T cell receptor beta chains were sequenced from one sample in a study of cytomegalovirus exposure and HLA in healthy donors. Amplification used 60 Vbeta primers and 13 Jbeta primers. Here immunoSEQ multiplex PCR was the method, and the copy in TCRdb shows in-frame clones only, minus some. The table lists about 160,000 clones, 86% of them singletons, with under 2.5% in the top ten. The specimen sequenced was PBMCs. These receptors originate from a woman younger than 30 in good health and CMV-seronegative.

This clone showed up just once. The CDR3 loop reads CASSLGTSRYNEQFF. As DNA, the CDR3 is TGTGCCAGCAGTTTAGGGACTAGCCGTTACAATGAGCAGTTCTTC. The rearrangement uses TRBV28 and TRBJ2-1; TRBD2 matches 9 bases. This CDR3 spans 15 amino acids. From germline, CDR1 is MDHEN and CDR2 SYDVKM. V was clipped by 2 bases and J by 4 bases; unmatched bases: 3.

This rearrangement joins TRBV5-1 to TRBJ2-3; 8 bases fit TRBD1. Germline trimming cut 0 bases from V and 0 bases from J; bases unmatched to any gene: 9. Germline values: CDR1 SGHRS, CDR2 YFSETQ. This CDR3 is built from 18 residues. CDR3 in amino acids: CASSLEVGTGLSTDTQYF. For the CDR3, the DNA is TGCGCCAGCAGCTTGGAGGTTGGGACAGGTCTTAGCACAGATACGCAGTATTTT. The complete variable domain, with remaining parts taken from reference TRBV5-1 and TRBJ2-3, reads KAGVTQTPRYLIKTRGQQVTLSCSPISGHRSVSWYQQTPGQGLQFLFEYFSETQRNKGNFPGRFSGRQFSNSRSEMNVSTLELGDSALYLCASSLEVGTGLSTDTQYFGPGTRLTVL.

This sequence joins TRBV4-2 and TRBJ2-5; weak D call: TRBD2 (7 bases). This CDR3 region has 21 residues. Trimming shortened V by 0 bases and J by 0 bases, and 26 bases separated the two germline ends. Germline CDR1 reads LGHNA; CDR2 reads YNFKEQ. CDR3 coding DNA: TGTGCCAGCAGCCAAGAGGGAGGGGGGCGGGGAATAATCCAGTACCAAGAGACCCAGTACTTC. Its protein is CASSQEGGGRGIIQYQETQYF.

The chain employs TRBV2 and TRBJ2-3; the match to TRBD2 covers 10 bases. Germline values: CDR1 SNHLY, CDR2 FYNNEI. V dropped 1 base and J dropped 2; count of bases not matched to a gene: 3. This CDR3 contains 16 residues. In DNA, the CDR3 is TGTGCCAGCAGTGAAGGGACTAGCGGCCCCACAGATACGCAGTATTTT. This sequence encodes CASSEGTSGPTDTQYF.

The V gene is TRBV10-3, the J gene TRBJ1-2; 7 bases match TRBD1. V was clipped by 5 bases and J by 7 bases; unmatched bases: 7. CDR3 size: 13 residues. From germline, CDR1 is ENHRY and CDR2 SYGVKD. CDR3 amino acids: CAISRETGPGYTF. In DNA, the CDR3 is TGTGCCATCAGTCGGGAGACAGGGCCTGGCTACACCTTC.

CDR3: CASSSTAVGYTF. The CDR3 coding sequence is TGTGCCAGCAGCTCTACAGCTGTCGGCTACACCTTC. The chain recombines TRBV11-2 with TRBJ1-2; D call uncertain. V lost 4 bases and J 8 bases, leaving 11 bases between the germline ends. Per germline, CDR1 SGHAT and CDR2 FQNNGV. The CDR3 extends over 12 amino acids.

The table lists this clone with a count of one. The chain couples TRBV2 to TRBJ2-7; D possibly corresponds to TRBD2 (6 bases). V was shortened by 6 bases and J by 0 bases, with 12 bases between the two germline ends. There are 14 residues in the CDR3. CDR1 is SNHLY and CDR2 is FYNNEI in the germline V gene. In nucleotides, the CDR3 is TGTGCCAGCAGCCTTTACGGGAGCTCCTACGAGCAGTACTTC. Protein: CASSLYGSSYEQYF. Variable domain in full (rest from reference TRBV2 and TRBJ2-7): EPEVTQTPSHQVTQMGQEVILRCVPISNHLYFYWYRQILGQKVEFLVSFYNNEISEKSEIFDDQFSVERPDGSNFTLKIRSTKLEDSAMYFCASSLYGSSYEQYFGPGTRLTVT.

The genes are TRBV7-2 and TRBJ2-1, with 7 nucleotides matching TRBD2. The germline V gene has CDR1 SGHTA and CDR2 FQGNSA. The V segment lost 9 bases and the J segment 4 bases; nucleotides outside the gene matches: 6. The CDR3 is made up of 13 amino acids. The CDR3 sequence: CASGDYGYNEQFF. The CDR3 DNA follows: TGTGCCAGTGGGGACTACGGTTACAATGAGCAGTTCTTC.

This chain links TRBV5-1 with TRBJ1-2, with TRBD1 identical over 9 bases. With 3 bases clipped from V and 4 bases from J, the junction kept 10 bases outside the gene matches. Germline CDR1 is SGHRS and CDR2 is YFSETQ. The CDR3 sequence is 16 residues long. CDR3 bases: TGCGCCAGCAGCTACAGAGCCGGACAGGGGATCTATGGCTACACCTTC. Translating it yields CASSYRAGQGIYGYTF.

This clone was observed a few times. V is TRBV30 and J is TRBJ1-5; 7 positions agree with TRBD1. This CDR3 is built from 13 residues. The J segment lost 5 bases and the V segment lost 2 bases, leaving 3 bases of the junction unmatched. Germline loops: CDR1 GTSNPN, CDR2 SVGIG (reference sequence). CDR3 region: CAWSPQGHQPQHF. The CDR3 DNA sequence: TGTGCCTGGAGTCCACAGGGGCATCAGCCCCAGCATTTT.

The chain joins TRBV5-5 to TRBJ2-3, with TRBD1 as a possible D gene (7 bases). Germline-derived CDR1 and CDR2 are SGHKS and YYEKEE (reference sequence). The CDR3 runs 15 residues. Trimming stripped 1 base from V and 6 bases from J, with 15 bases between. CDR3 sequence: CASSLQGGWGDTQYF. In DNA, the CDR3 is TGTGCCAGCAGCTTGCAGGGGGGCTGGGGGGATACGCAGTATTTT.

The V and J genes are TRBV19 and TRBJ2-7; D is unresolved. The CDR3 sequence is 14 residues long. Germline V gene sequence: CDR1 LNHDA, CDR2 SQIVND (reference sequence). Trimming stripped 5 bases from V and 0 bases from J, with 11 bases between. The CDR3 coding sequence is TGTGCCAGTAGTCCCCTCTATCCCTCCTACGAGCAGTACTTC. Amino acids: CASSPLYPSYEQYF.

The gene calls are TRBV7-9 and TRBJ1-5; 7 bases match TRBD1. V was pared by 4 bases and J by 4 bases, with 4 bases of the junction left unmatched. The CDR3 spans 14 residues. Germline CDR1 is SEHNR and CDR2 is FQNEAQ (reference sequence). DNA of the CDR3: TGTGCCAGCAGCTCCCGACAGGGTAATCAGCCCCAGCATTTT. Translation gives CASSSRQGNQPQHF.

V is TRBV12-5 and J is TRBJ2-2; possible D gene TRBD2, 5 bases. This CDR3 contains 17 residues. CDR1 is LGHNT and CDR2 is FRNRAP in the germline V gene. Trimming cost V 8 bases and J 7 bases, with 26 bases left between them. The CDR3 DNA is TGTGCTAGTCGGACCGATGGGCCTGGGTCCGCGGGCGGGGAGCTGTTTTTT. Its protein is CASRTDGPGSAGGELFF.

The rearrangement uses TRBV9 and TRBJ1-1; no definite D call. CDR1 is SGDLS and CDR2 is YYNGEE in the germline V gene. The V end lost 4 bases, the J end lost 5 bases, and 12 bases lay between the germline ends. CDR3 size: 13 residues. CDR3 region: CASSPRPGTEAFF. CDR3 in DNA: TGTGCCAGCAGCCCCCGTCCGGGGACTGAAGCTTTCTTT. Combining the CDR3 with reference TRBV9 and TRBJ1-1 gives the whole variable domain DSGVTQTPKHLITATGQRVTLRCSPRSGDLSVYWYQQSLDQGLQFLIQYYNGEERAKGNILERFSAQQFPDLHSELNLSSLELGDSALYFCASSPRPGTEAFFGQGTRLTVV.

V gene TRBV30 combines with J gene TRBJ1-2; 7 positions agree with TRBD1. Germline CDR1 is GTSNPN and CDR2 is SVGIG (reference sequence). V trimming: 2 bases; J trimming: 2 bases; junction bases outside the gene matches: 8. The CDR3 contains 15 residues. CDR3 coding DNA: TGTGCCTGGAGTTGGGACAGCCGAACCAACTATGGCTACACCTTC. It yields the protein CAWSWDSRTNYGYTF.

The V and J genes are TRBV11-2 and TRBJ2-1; D is unresolved. The CDR3 is made up of 15 amino acids. CDR1 SGHAT and CDR2 FQNNGV come from the germline V gene. Trimming left V 0 bases short and J 9 bases short, with 15 bases between. CDR3 nucleotides: TGTGCCAGCAGCTTAGATCTAGGCGCGTATGGTGAGCAGTTCTTC. Amino acids: CASSLDLGAYGEQFF.

In this sample, this clone turned up once. The chain joins TRBV7-9 to TRBJ2-5; D is unclear. The closer fit of TRBJ2-7 to the DNA end suggests the J call may be wrong. The CDR3 runs to 14 residues. The germline V gene encodes CDR1 SEHNR and CDR2 FQNEAQ (reference sequence). CDR3: CASSLTDTSYEQYF. The DNA of the CDR3 is TGTGCCAGCAGCTTAACAGACACCTCCTACGAGCAGTACTTC.

This chain connects TRBV7-9 to TRBJ2-3, with D tentatively TRBD1 (5 bases). V lost 5 bases and J 4 bases, leaving 13 bases between the germline ends. Germline V gene data show CDR1 as SEHNR and CDR2 as FQNEAQ (reference sequence). This CDR3 is built from 14 residues. The CDR3, as DNA: TGTGCCAGCAGCCTCAGGGAAGATTCAGATACGCAGTATTTT. Translation gives CASSLREDSDTQYF.

The V call is TRBV5-1, the J call TRBJ2-6; D is possibly TRBD1 (5 bases). The CDR3 runs 15 residues. Between the trimmed V and J ends, which lost 0 bases and 5 bases, there was a span of 9 bases. Germline CDR1 and CDR2: SGHRS and YFSETQ. CDR3 DNA sequence: TGCGCCAGCAGCTTGGACAGGCAGAGGGCCAACGTCCTGACTTTC. Encoded protein: CASSLDRQRANVLTF. Based on the CDR3 plus reference TRBV5-1 and TRBJ2-6, the full variable domain is KAGVTQTPRYLIKTRGQQVTLSCSPISGHRSVSWYQQTPGQGLQFLFEYFSETQRNKGNFPGRFSGRQFSNSRSEMNVSTLELGDSALYLCASSLDRQRANVLTFGAGSRLTVL.

This chain uses TRBV10-2 with TRBJ2-7; 9 bases match TRBD2. Trimming removed 6 bases from V and 2 bases from J; junction bases left unmatched: 5. The CDR3 runs to 14 residues. The germline V gene has CDR1 WSHSY and CDR2 SAAADI. The CDR3 DNA is TGCGCCAGCAGAGTTAGCGGGAGCGCCTACGAGCAGTACTTC. This encodes CASRVSGSAYEQYF.

The chain carries TRBV6-5 and TRBJ1-1; D is unresolved. CDR3 size: 16 residues. Germline V lookup: CDR1 MNHEY, CDR2 SVGAGI. The germline V and J ends were trimmed by 0 bases and 3 bases, with 14 bases remaining between them. The DNA for the CDR3 is TGTGCCAGCAGTTACTCCGCGTCGGGGAGGGACACTGAAGCTTTCTTT. Translating it yields CASSYSASGRDTEAFF.

The chain carries TRBV30 and TRBJ1-3, with D unresolved. V lost 3 bases and J lost 4, with 7 bases in between. Germline values: CDR1 GTSNPN, CDR2 SVGIG (reference sequence). The CDR3 loop spans 12 amino acids. The CDR3 DNA follows: TGTGCCTGGAGGCCCGGGGGAAACACCATATATTTT. Translating it yields CAWRPGGNTIYF.

The rearrangement uses TRBV2 and TRBJ1-1, with 9 bases fitting TRBD1. V was pared by 4 bases and J by 11 bases, with 14 bases of the junction left unmatched. CDR3 length: 15 amino acids. Germline V gene sequence: CDR1 SNHLY, CDR2 FYNNEI. The CDR3 bases are TGTGCCAGCAGTGCTGACAGGGGGGGGTATAACGGCGCTTTCTTT. Encoded protein: CASSADRGGYNGAFF.

V usage is TRBV19 and J usage is TRBJ2-1; TRBD1 aligns across 7 bases. V trimming: 8 bases; J trimming: 9 bases; junction bases outside the gene matches: 19. This CDR3 contains 16 residues. Germline lookup yields CDR1 LNHDA and CDR2 SQIVND (reference sequence). The CDR3 DNA sequence: TGTGCCAGTCACCAGGGGGTTGAGATTACCCGGTCTGAGCAGTTCTTC. Its protein is CASHQGVEITRSEQFF.

The chain carries TRBV9 and TRBJ2-5; 9 positions match TRBD1. The assigned J gene may be wrong: the sequence end matches TRBJ2-7 better. Looked up from germline, CDR1 is SGDLS and CDR2 is YYNGEE. This CDR3 has 15 residues. The CDR3 region has the DNA TGTGCCAGCAGCGCCGGGACAGGGAATCCCTACGAGCAGTACTTC. Translated: CASSAGTGNPYEQYF.